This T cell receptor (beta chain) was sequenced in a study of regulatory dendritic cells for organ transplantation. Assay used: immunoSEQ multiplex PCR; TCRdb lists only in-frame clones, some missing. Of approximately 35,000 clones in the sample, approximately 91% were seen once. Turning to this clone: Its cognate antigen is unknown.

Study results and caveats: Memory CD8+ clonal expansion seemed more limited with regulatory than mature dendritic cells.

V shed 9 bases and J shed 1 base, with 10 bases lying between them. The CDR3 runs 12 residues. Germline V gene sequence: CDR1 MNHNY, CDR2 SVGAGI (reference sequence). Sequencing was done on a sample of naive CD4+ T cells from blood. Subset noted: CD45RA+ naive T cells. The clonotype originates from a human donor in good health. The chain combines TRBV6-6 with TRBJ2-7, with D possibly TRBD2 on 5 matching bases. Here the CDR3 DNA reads TGTGCCAGTGCGGGCGCGTCCTACGAGCAGTACTTC. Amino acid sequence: CASAGASYEQYF.